This T cell receptor (beta chain) originates from a study of vaccination and CD4 T cells after COVID-19. Treatment: roughly 10-day PBMC culture with coronavirus spike peptide pools or control peptides (ViraFEST assay). To note about this clonotype: Its target is unknown.

Cultured CD4+ T cells had their DNA profiled by the Oncomine TCR Beta short-read assay. TCRdb fed the PCR reads into MiXCR, producing one record per CDR3 protein. Seen here are around 11,000 distinct CDR3 sequences, 59% observed once, and the top ten hold roughly 15%. The clonotype originates from a human donor who had recovered from COVID-19. The source material was CD4+ T cells from blood, cultured in vitro.

The CDR3 nucleotides are TGTGCCAGCAGCCGCGGGACAGGGGACAACTATGGCTACACCTTC. Protein: CASSRGTGDNYGYTF. This sequence joins TRBV5-6 and TRBJ1-2; 10 positions agree with TRBD1. This CDR3 spans 15 amino acids. CDR1 is SGHDT and CDR2 is YYEEEE in the germline V gene. Trimming removed 4 bases from V and 2 bases from J; junction bases left unmatched: 5.